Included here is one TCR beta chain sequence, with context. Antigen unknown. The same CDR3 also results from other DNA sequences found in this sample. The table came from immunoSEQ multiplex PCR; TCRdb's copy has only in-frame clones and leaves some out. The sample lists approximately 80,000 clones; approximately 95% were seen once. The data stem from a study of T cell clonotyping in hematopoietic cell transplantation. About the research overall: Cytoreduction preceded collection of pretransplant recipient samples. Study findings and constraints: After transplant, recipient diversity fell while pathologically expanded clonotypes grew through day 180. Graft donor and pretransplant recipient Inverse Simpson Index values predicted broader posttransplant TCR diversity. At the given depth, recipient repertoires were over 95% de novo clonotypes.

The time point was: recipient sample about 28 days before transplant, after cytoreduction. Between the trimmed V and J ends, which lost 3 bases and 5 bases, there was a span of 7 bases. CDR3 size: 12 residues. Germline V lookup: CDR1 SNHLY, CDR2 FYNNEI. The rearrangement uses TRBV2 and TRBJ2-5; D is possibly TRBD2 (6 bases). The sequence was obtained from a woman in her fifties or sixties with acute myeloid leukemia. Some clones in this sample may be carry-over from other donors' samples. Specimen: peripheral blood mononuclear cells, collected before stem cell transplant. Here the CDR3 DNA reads TGTGCCAGCAGTGAGGCGGGGGAGACCCAGTACTTC. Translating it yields CASSEAGETQYF.